This T cell receptor beta chain emerged from a study of T cells in Graves' hyperthyroidism and ophthalmopathy. V trimming: 2 bases; J trimming: 5 bases; junction bases outside the gene matches: 7. Germline V gives CDR1 GTSNPN, CDR2 SVGIG (reference sequence). This CDR3 region has 14 residues. This clonotype was observed a handful of times. TCR beta CDR3 regions were amplified from RNA. A first-round RT-PCR of the TCR CDR3 used the HTBI primer set. From the multiplex PCR reads, TCRdb called clonotypes with MiXCR, one entry per CDR3 protein. This table has around 490,000 distinct CDR3 sequences, roughly 21% appearing once.

This receptor was taken from a man aged 40-49 years with Graves' ophthalmopathy. Sequences were obtained from blood. This sequence joins TRBV30 and TRBJ2-5, with 8 bases identical to TRBD2. The CDR3 reads CAWSLPGGSETQYF. DNA for the CDR3: TGTGCCTGGAGTTTGCCGGGGGGGTCCGAGACCCAGTACTTC.